This passage covers 25 T cell receptor beta chains from one sample sequenced in a study of cytomegalovirus exposure and HLA in healthy donors. Both 60 Vbeta primers and 13 Jbeta primers went into the PCR. Assay: immunoSEQ multiplex PCR; the TCRdb copy retains only in-frame clones and omits some. The sample records about 94,000 clones, 81% being singletons. Sequenced sample: PBMCs. These TCRs come from a human donor in good health.

CDR3: CASQGVADTQYF. The CDR3 DNA reads TGTGCCAGCCAGGGGGTAGCAGATACGCAGTATTTT. The V call is TRBV7-3, the J call TRBJ2-3; TRBD1 aligns across 7 bases. This CDR3 contains 12 residues. Trimming cost V 8 bases and J 4 bases; bases outside gene matches: 3. Germline V CDR1 and CDR2: SGHTA, FQGTGA.

The chain combines TRBV19 with TRBJ1-1; the D is unclear. Trimming cost V 10 bases and J 1 base, with 16 bases left between them. The length of the CDR3 is 14 residues. From germline, CDR1 is LNHDA and CDR2 SQIVND (reference sequence). The CDR3 DNA sequence: TGTGCCACCTCTGGAGTGGCAGCGAACACTGAAGCTTTCTTT. Its protein product is CATSGVAANTEAFF.

The chain employs TRBV6-4 and TRBJ1-1; D gene ambiguous. The ends were cut back, 6 bases at V and 1 base at J, with 6 bases in the middle. CDR1 MRHNA and CDR2 SNTAGT come from the germline V gene. This CDR3 has 12 residues. The CDR3, as DNA: TGTGCCAGCAGAGGAGAGAACACTGAAGCTTTCTTT. As protein: CASRGENTEAFF.

The CDR3 here is CATSGLAGEIYEQYF. The DNA of the CDR3 is TGTGCCACTTCAGGACTAGCGGGAGAGATCTACGAGCAGTACTTC. This chain joins TRBV27 and TRBJ2-7, with 13 bases matching TRBD2. CDR1 and CDR2 from the germline V gene are MNHEY and SMNVEV (reference sequence). The CDR3 covers 15 residues. V trimming: 10 bases; J trimming: 3 bases; junction bases outside the gene matches: 9.

This clone appeared a single time. Sequence at one end of the junction differs from germline and may be a read error. This chain joins TRBV10-3 and TRBJ1-1; D might be TRBD1 (5 bases). Germline V gene lookup returns CDR1 ENHRY and CDR2 SYGVKD. The CDR3 is 15 residues long. The CDR3 sequence is CAIRDSNARNTEAFF. The CDR3 DNA follows: TGTGCCATCCGTGACAGTAATGCTCGGAACACTGAAGCTTTCTTT.

The V gene is TRBV18, the J gene TRBJ1-5; D unresolved. This CDR3 has 15 residues. Germline CDR1 KGHSH, CDR2 LQKENI. V was cut by 6 bases and J by 2 bases, with 14 bases left in between. CDR3 residues: CASSRGGDRNQPQHF. CDR3 DNA sequence: TGTGCCAGCTCTCGGGGAGGTGATCGCAATCAGCCCCAGCATTTT.

V and J are TRBV12-5 and TRBJ2-7; D might be TRBD1 (5 bases). CDR3 size: 14 residues. Germline loops: CDR1 LGHNT, CDR2 FRNRAP. V was pared by 2 bases and J by 2 bases, with 10 bases between. The CDR3 DNA follows: TGTGCTAGTGGTTTGTGGGGCCCTACCTACGAGCAGTACTTC. It codes for CASGLWGPTYEQYF.

The chain combines TRBV14 with TRBJ2-7; D unclear. V was shortened by 2 bases and J by 0 bases, with 14 bases between the two germline ends. The CDR3 runs 16 residues. The germline V gene has CDR1 SGHDN and CDR2 FVKESK. The CDR3 spells CASSQPGNRSSYEQYF. The CDR3 region has the DNA TGTGCCAGCAGCCAACCTGGAAACAGAAGCTCCTACGAGCAGTACTTC.

The chain employs TRBV7-2 and TRBJ2-3; 8 nucleotides agree with TRBD1. Germline CDR1 and CDR2: SGHTA and FQGNSA. CDR3 length equals 15 residues. V lost 5 bases and J lost 2; bases outside the gene matches: 6. Here the CDR3 reads CASSRDRSYTDTQYF. DNA for the CDR3: TGTGCCAGCAGCCGGGACAGGTCCTACACAGATACGCAGTATTTT.

CDR3 coding DNA: TGTGCCAGCAGGGATCCGGGTCCGCCTTCACCCCTCCACTTT. Translating it yields CASRDPGPPSPLHF. This chain joins TRBV6-5 and TRBJ1-6; D is undetermined. CDR1 and CDR2 from the germline V gene are MNHEY and SVGAGI. The CDR3 sequence is 14 residues long. Trimming cost V 6 bases and J 9 bases, with 15 bases left between them.

V gene TRBV27 combines with J gene TRBJ1-5, with D hard to call. Germline lookup yields CDR1 MNHEY and CDR2 SMNVEV (reference sequence). CDR3 length: 13 amino acids. The germline V and J ends were trimmed by 4 bases and 5 bases, with 9 bases remaining between them. CDR3 sequence reads: CASSSAGYQPQHF. The CDR3 DNA reads as TGTGCCAGCAGTTCCGCGGGTTATCAGCCCCAGCATTTT.

The chain has TRBV25-1 and TRBJ1-4; D is perhaps TRBD1 (6 bases). CDR1 is MGHDK and CDR2 is SYGVNS in the germline V gene. This CDR3 has 16 residues. Trimming took 6 bases from V and 5 from J, leaving 19 bases between them. The CDR3 nucleotides read TGTGCCAGCAGCGTCGGCAGGGGCCAGAGCAATGAAAAACTGTTTTTT. Translated: CASSVGRGQSNEKLFF.

This clone was counted only a few times. The genes are TRBV15 and TRBJ1-5; TRBD1 matches 10 bases. The CDR3 loop spans 14 amino acids. Losses at the gene ends were 6 bases for V and 6 bases for J; bases not matched to a gene: 5. Germline V CDR1 and CDR2: LNHNV, YYDKDF (reference sequence). The DNA of the CDR3 is TGTGCCACCAGGGGGACAGGGGAGGTTCAGCCCCAGCATTTT. This sequence encodes CATRGTGEVQPQHF.

The rearrangement uses TRBV25-1 and TRBJ2-1; TRBD1 is a possible D gene (5 bases). Germline loops: CDR1 MGHDK, CDR2 SYGVNS. Between the trimmed V and J ends, which lost 10 bases and 1 base, there was a span of 20 bases. The CDR3 loop spans 16 amino acids. CDR3 DNA sequence: TGTGCCAACCCTGCAGGGTTGGTCCCGTCCTACAATGAGCAGTTCTTC. Translated, it gives CANPAGLVPSYNEQFF.

The rearrangement links TRBV7-2 to TRBJ2-3, with D perhaps matching TRBD2 (5 bases). The CDR3 is 13 amino acids. The V gene's germline CDR1 is SGHTA and CDR2 FQGNSA. V lost 0 bases and J 9 bases, leaving 10 bases between the germline ends. CDR3 loop: CASSLAQRRTQYF. In DNA form, the CDR3 reads TGTGCCAGCAGCTTAGCGCAGAGGAGGACGCAGTATTTT.

This sequence joins TRBV5-1 and TRBJ2-5; no reliable D call. Trimming shortened V by 0 bases and J by 5 bases, and 11 bases separated the two germline ends. The CDR3 has 14 amino acids. Germline-derived CDR1 and CDR2 are SGHRS and YFSETQ. CDR3 in amino acids: CASSLASPRETQYF. Written as DNA, the CDR3 is TGCGCCAGCAGCTTGGCTTCTCCGCGGGAGACCCAGTACTTC.

This chain uses TRBV27 with TRBJ1-2; D unclear. The length of the CDR3 is 15 residues. Deletions cut 6 bases from V and 7 bases from J, with 21 bases between. Germline CDR1 MNHEY, CDR2 SMNVEV (reference sequence). The DNA of the CDR3 is TGTGCCAGCAGCCCCTTGGGCAGGTCCTTCTCTGGCTACACCTTC. Translated, it gives CASSPLGRSFSGYTF.

This chain uses TRBV5-1 with TRBJ2-7, with 8 bases that match TRBD1. Germline V gene lookup returns CDR1 SGHRS and CDR2 YFSETQ. The length of the CDR3 is 15 residues. V lost 3 bases and J lost 9; bases outside the gene matches: 14. The CDR3 nucleotides are TGCGCCAGCAGCTGGACAACCGGGGACAGGAGAGGGCAGTACTTC. This translates into CASSWTTGDRRGQYF.

The chain employs TRBV19 and TRBJ2-7, with a weak D call TRBD1 (5 bases). Per the germline V gene, CDR1 is LNHDA and CDR2 is SQIVND (reference sequence). Trimming removed 6 bases at V and 7 bases at J, with 16 bases between. CDR3 length: 13 residues. In DNA, the CDR3 is TGTGCCAGTAGCGGACAACTGTTTGGGGAGCAGTACTTC. It encodes CASSGQLFGEQYF.

This rearrangement joins TRBV6-1 to TRBJ1-4; D not resolved. Germline loops: CDR1 MNHNS, CDR2 SASEGT. The V and J ends lost 6 bases and 8 bases respectively, with 13 bases between them. This CDR3 region has 13 residues. The CDR3 DNA is TGTGCCAGCAGGTACAGCCATAACGAAAAACTGTTTTTT. This translates into CASRYSHNEKLFF.

The chain has TRBV5-1 and TRBJ1-6, with 8 nucleotides matching TRBD1. The V segment lost 4 bases and the J segment 8 bases; nucleotides outside the gene matches: 8. This CDR3 comprises 15 residues. Germline loops: CDR1 SGHRS, CDR2 YFSETQ. CDR3 DNA: TGCGCCAGCAGCCTTCCCGGGACAGGCGATTCACCCCTCCACTTT. It translates to CASSLPGTGDSPLHF. Variable domain in full (rest from reference TRBV5-1 and TRBJ1-6): KAGVTQTPRYLIKTRGQQVTLSCSPISGHRSVSWYQQTPGQGLQFLFEYFSETQRNKGNFPGRFSGRQFSNSRSEMNVSTLELGDSALYLCASSLPGTGDSPLHFGNGTRLTVT.

V is TRBV29-1 and J is TRBJ1-1; no reliable D call. Germline loops: CDR1 SQVTM, CDR2 ANQGSEA. The V end lost 4 bases, the J end lost 4 bases, and 10 bases lay between the germline ends. This CDR3 comprises 12 residues. DNA for the CDR3: TGCAGCGTTGGGGAGGGAGTCACTGAAGCTTTCTTT. It is translated as CSVGEGVTEAFF.

V gene TRBV30 combines with J gene TRBJ2-7; maybe TRBD1 (6 bases). Germline V CDR1 and CDR2: GTSNPN, SVGIG (reference sequence). The CDR3 has 15 amino acids. V was clipped by 3 bases and J by 2 bases, with 17 bases between them. The DNA of the CDR3 is TGTGCCTGGAGCGCGTCCAGGGGTCTCCCCTACGAGCAGTACTTC. It specifies CAWSASRGLPYEQYF.

The V gene is TRBV28, the J gene TRBJ2-2; 10 nucleotides align to TRBD1. CDR1 is MDHEN, CDR2 SYDVKM, per germline. The trim removed 6 bases at V and 5 bases at J, leaving 9 bases unmatched. The CDR3 has 16 amino acids. CDR3 sequence: CASRGRDRGVTGELFF. For the CDR3, the DNA is TGTGCCAGCAGAGGCCGGGACAGGGGCGTAACCGGGGAGCTGTTTTTT.

The chain links TRBV5-4 to TRBJ2-2, with D hard to call. The length of the CDR3 is 12 residues. V lost 4 bases and J 5 bases, leaving 6 bases between the germline ends. Per germline, CDR1 SGHNT and CDR2 YYREEE (reference sequence). The CDR3 DNA reads TGTGCCAGCAGCCCCAGGACCGGGGAGCTGTTTTTT. Amino acids: CASSPRTGELFF.